These 17 T cell receptor beta chains came from one sample sequenced in a study of blood T cells in healthy people across ages (dated by TCRdb to 2013 to 2016). To prepare the library, 5' RACE was applied. Sequencing was carried out with an Illumina HiSeq 2500. A second roughly 6 to 11 cycle PCR used a sample-barcoded 5' primer and a J-beta primer mix. TCRdb reprocessed the public reads (quality trimming at Q25 with fastp, clone calling with MiXCR) and kept in-frame beta chains. For every CDR3 protein sequence, its rows merge into one entry that carries the most common genes and DNA. The sample has hundreds of thousands of distinct CDR3 sequences on record, around 50% of them singletons. About 26% of the sample comes from the top ten. Sample: blood. These receptors all come from a man aged 40-50 years in good health.

The chain combines TRBV9 with TRBJ2-5; the D is unclear. With 0 bases removed from V and 3 bases from J, the gap between germline ends came to 12 bases. Germline V CDR1 and CDR2: SGDLS, YYNGEE. This CDR3 contains 15 residues. The CDR3 sequence is CASSVATGGKETQYF. CDR3 in DNA: TGTGCCAGCAGCGTAGCGACGGGTGGAAAAGAGACCCAGTACTTC.

DNA of the CDR3: TGTGCCAGCAGTTCGTCGGTTACCGGGGAGCAGTACTTC. Its translation: CASSSSVTGEQYF. The V and J genes are TRBV12-3 or TRBV12-4 and TRBJ2-7; D ambiguous. Trimming stripped 4 bases from V and 7 bases from J, with 14 bases between. This CDR3 comprises 13 residues.

This clonotype was found a few times. J is TRBJ2-5 and V is TRBV3-1, with D unresolved. This CDR3 comprises 13 residues. Trimming removed 1 base at V and 5 bases at J, with 8 bases between. Germline CDR1 LGHDT, CDR2 YNNKEL (reference sequence). The CDR3: CASSQVRAETQYF. CDR3 DNA sequence: TGTGCCAGCAGCCAAGTTCGTGCGGAGACCCAGTACTTC.

This clonotype appeared a single time. The rearrangement joins TRBV6-1 to TRBJ2-7; no clear D gene. The tail of the sequence fits TRBJ2-4 better, so the J call may be wrong. This CDR3 spans 15 amino acids. Germline V gene data show CDR1 as MNHNS and CDR2 as SASEGT. CDR3 sequence (DNA): TGTGCCAGCAGTGAGGCTCTACTTCGGCCGGTCATTCAGTACTTC. Translating it yields CASSEALLRPVIQYF.

The chain carries TRBV7-2 and TRBJ1-5; possible D gene TRBD1, 5 bases. The germline V and J ends were trimmed by 1 base and 2 bases, with 12 bases remaining between them. CDR1 is SGHTA, CDR2 FQGNSA, per germline. CDR3 length: 16 residues. The CDR3, as DNA: TGTGCCAGCAGCTTAGTCTCCGGCAGGGGCAATCAGCCCCAGCATTTT. This translates into CASSLVSGRGNQPQHF.

This clonotype was seen many times. The chain is built from TRBV6-6 and TRBJ2-3; no clear D gene. The length of the CDR3 is 13 residues. CDR1 is MNHNY and CDR2 is SVGAGI in the germline V gene (reference sequence). V lost 4 bases and J 3 bases, leaving 8 bases between the germline ends. CDR3: CASSSTETDTQYF. The CDR3 DNA reads as TGTGCCAGCAGTTCTACAGAGACAGATACGCAGTATTTT.

This clonotype was detected only a few times. The V gene is TRBV12-3 or TRBV12-4, the J gene TRBJ1-5; unclear D gene. Trimming shortened V by 1 base and J by 2 bases, and 12 bases separated the two germline ends. This CDR3 has 16 amino acids. Here the CDR3 DNA reads TGTGCCAGCAGTTTAGGCCAGGAGTGGGGCAATCAGCCCCAGCATTTT. Translating gives CASSLGQEWGNQPQHF.

Concerning this clonotype: Germline and junction disagree at one end, which may indicate a read error. The rearrangement joins TRBV5-1 to TRBJ2-4; D is unresolved. The closer fit of TRBJ2-7 to the DNA end suggests the J call may be wrong. The CDR3 has 13 amino acids. Germline V gene data show CDR1 as SGHRS and CDR2 as YFSETQ. In DNA form, the CDR3 reads TGCGCCGGCAGCCCCGATGGTAATTACGAGCAGTACTTC. Encoded protein: CAGSPDGNYEQYF.

The chain links TRBV20-1 to TRBJ1-4; D is ambiguous. The V gene's germline CDR1 is DFQATT and CDR2 SNEGSKA (reference sequence). The CDR3 is 17 residues long. V was trimmed by 4 bases and J by 3 bases, leaving 21 bases between them. CDR3 bases: TGCAGTGCTACACATGCGAAAATTGGAGGCCCTAATGAAAAACTGTTTTTT. Amino acid sequence: CSATHAKIGGPNEKLFF.

The chain joins TRBV6-6 to TRBJ2-4, with 11 bases identical to TRBD1. The J call may be in error: the DNA end matches TRBJ2-7 better. This CDR3 is 16 amino acids long. Germline V gene sequence: CDR1 MNHNY, CDR2 SVGAGI (reference sequence). The CDR3 nucleotides are TGTGCCAGCAGACGAGTCGGGACAGGGGGTTTTGGCGAGCAGTACTTC. Translation gives CASRRVGTGGFGEQYF.

The chain uses TRBV28 and TRBJ2-5; D is uncertain. V was trimmed by 3 bases and J by 2 bases, leaving 22 bases between them. CDR3 size: 18 residues. Germline lookup yields CDR1 MDHEN and CDR2 SYDVKM. In DNA, the CDR3 is TGTGCCAGCAGTTTCAGAACAGCTAGTTTCGTGGGGCAAGAGACCCAGTACTTC. This sequence encodes CASSFRTASFVGQETQYF.

V gene TRBV9 combines with J gene TRBJ2-1, with TRBD1 matching 8 bases. V trimming: 8 bases; J trimming: 4 bases; junction bases outside the gene matches: 14. The CDR3 consists of 16 residues. Germline V lookup: CDR1 SGDLS, CDR2 YYNGEE. This CDR3 is CASTEGGQVKYNEQFF. CDR3 DNA sequence: TGTGCCAGTACAGAAGGGGGACAGGTGAAATACAATGAGCAGTTCTTC.

The sample holds a few counts of this clonotype. The rearrangement uses TRBV7-2 and TRBJ2-4; 8 positions agree with TRBD2. The end of the DNA aligns better with TRBJ2-7, so the J call may be wrong. There are 15 residues in the CDR3. CDR1 and CDR2 from the germline V gene are SGHTA and FQGNSA. CDR3 in DNA: TGTGCCAGCAGCTTAGCGGCGGGAGGCGGCTACGAGCAGTACTTC. The encoded protein is CASSLAAGGGYEQYF.

This clonotype has more than one count but fewer than ten. The genes are TRBV4-3 and TRBJ2-3; TRBD2 agrees at 7 bases. The CDR3 is 16 amino acids. The germline CDR1 and CDR2 sequences are LGHNA and YSLEER. Trimming removed 0 bases from V and 0 bases from J; junction bases left unmatched: 3. CDR3 residues: CASSQDLADSTDTQYF. CDR3 nucleotide sequence: TGCGCCAGCAGCCAAGACCTAGCGGATAGCACAGATACGCAGTATTTT.

The chain couples TRBV20-1 to TRBJ2-3, with D possibly being TRBD2 (6 bases). In germline, CDR1 is DFQATT, CDR2 SNEGSKA (reference sequence). The CDR3 covers 15 residues. Trimming pared 0 bases from V and 1 base from J, leaving 11 bases between. The CDR3 coding sequence is TGCAGTGCTAGAGATCAGGAGGGTGGCACAGATACGCAGTATTTT. Amino acids: CSARDQEGGTDTQYF.

V is TRBV9 and J is TRBJ2-5, with TRBD2 identical over 7 bases. Trimming took 1 base from V and 4 from J; bases not matched to a gene: 10. Per the germline V gene, CDR1 is SGDLS and CDR2 is YYNGEE. The CDR3 contains 16 residues. CDR3 amino acids: CASSVLGGEAGETQYF. CDR3 nucleotide sequence: TGTGCCAGCAGCGTACTGGGGGGGGAAGCGGGAGAGACCCAGTACTTC.

The chain has TRBV27 and TRBJ2-2, with TRBD2 matching 7 bases. The V gene end was trimmed by 7 bases and the J gene end by 4 bases; junction bases not matched to a gene: 15. CDR3 length: 17 residues. Germline loops: CDR1 MNHEY, CDR2 SMNVEV (reference sequence). The CDR3 loop is CASTTTGGLGSTGELFF. The CDR3 DNA follows: TGTGCCAGCACCACAACTGGAGGACTAGGGAGCACCGGGGAGCTGTTTTTT.